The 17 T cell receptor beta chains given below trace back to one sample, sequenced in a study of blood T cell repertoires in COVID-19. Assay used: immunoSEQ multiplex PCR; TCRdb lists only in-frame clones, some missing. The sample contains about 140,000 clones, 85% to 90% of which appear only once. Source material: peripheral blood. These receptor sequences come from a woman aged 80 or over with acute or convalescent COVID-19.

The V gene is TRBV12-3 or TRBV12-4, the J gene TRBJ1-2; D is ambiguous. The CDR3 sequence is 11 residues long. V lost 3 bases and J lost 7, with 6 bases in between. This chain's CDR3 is CASSFGVGYTF. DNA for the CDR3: TGTGCCAGCAGTTTCGGGGTTGGCTACACCTTC.

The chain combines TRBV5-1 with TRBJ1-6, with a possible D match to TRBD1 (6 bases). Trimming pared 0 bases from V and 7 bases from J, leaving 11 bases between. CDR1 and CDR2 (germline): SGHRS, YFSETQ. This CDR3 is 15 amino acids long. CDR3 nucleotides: TGCGCCAGCAGCTTGGAAACAGGGTGGAATTCACCCCTCCACTTT. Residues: CASSLETGWNSPLHF.

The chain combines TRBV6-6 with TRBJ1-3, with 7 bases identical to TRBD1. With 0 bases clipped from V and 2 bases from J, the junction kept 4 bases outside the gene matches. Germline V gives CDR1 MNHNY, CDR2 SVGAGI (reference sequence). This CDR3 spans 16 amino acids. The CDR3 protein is CASSYSQGNAGNTIYF. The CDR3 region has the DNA TGTGCCAGCAGTTACTCACAGGGGAACGCTGGAAACACCATATATTTT.

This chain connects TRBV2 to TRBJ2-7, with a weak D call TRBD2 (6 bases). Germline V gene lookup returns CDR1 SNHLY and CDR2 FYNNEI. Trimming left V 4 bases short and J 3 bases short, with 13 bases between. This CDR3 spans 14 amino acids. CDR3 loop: CASSGEEQLYEQYF. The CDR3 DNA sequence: TGTGCCAGCAGTGGGGAGGAACAGCTCTACGAGCAGTACTTC.

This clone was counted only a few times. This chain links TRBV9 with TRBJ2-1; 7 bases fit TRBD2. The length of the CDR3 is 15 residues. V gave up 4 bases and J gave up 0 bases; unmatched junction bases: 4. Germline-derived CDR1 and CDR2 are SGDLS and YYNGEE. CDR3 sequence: CASSPREGSYNEQFF. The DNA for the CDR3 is TGTGCCAGCAGCCCTAGGGAGGGCTCCTACAATGAGCAGTTCTTC.

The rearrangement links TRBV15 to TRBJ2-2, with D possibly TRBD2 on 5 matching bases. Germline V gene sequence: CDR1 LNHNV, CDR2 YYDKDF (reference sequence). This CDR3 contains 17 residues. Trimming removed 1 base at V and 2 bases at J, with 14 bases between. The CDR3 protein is CATSRGPALGNTGELFF. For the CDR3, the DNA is TGTGCCACCAGCAGAGGGCCGGCACTAGGAAACACCGGGGAGCTGTTTTTT. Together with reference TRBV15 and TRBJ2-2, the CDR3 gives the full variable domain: DAMVIQNPRYQVTQFGKPVTLSCSQTLNHNVMYWYQQKSSQAPKLLFHYYDKDFNNEADTPDNFQSRRPNTSFCFLDIRSPGLGDTAMYLCATSRGPALGNTGELFFGEGSRLTVL.

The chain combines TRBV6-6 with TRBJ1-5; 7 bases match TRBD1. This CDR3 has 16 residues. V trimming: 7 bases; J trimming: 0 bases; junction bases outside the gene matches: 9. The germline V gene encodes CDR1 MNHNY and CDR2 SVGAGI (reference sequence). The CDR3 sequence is CASTPRGLLSNQPQHF. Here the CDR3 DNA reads TGTGCCAGCACTCCTAGGGGGCTACTTAGCAATCAGCCCCAGCATTTT.

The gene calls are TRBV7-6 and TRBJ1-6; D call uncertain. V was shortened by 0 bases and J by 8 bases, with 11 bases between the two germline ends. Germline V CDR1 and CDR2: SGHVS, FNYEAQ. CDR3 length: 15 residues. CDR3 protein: CASSLAPETDSPLHF. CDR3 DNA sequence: TGTGCCAGCAGCTTAGCGCCCGAAACGGATTCACCCCTCCACTTT.

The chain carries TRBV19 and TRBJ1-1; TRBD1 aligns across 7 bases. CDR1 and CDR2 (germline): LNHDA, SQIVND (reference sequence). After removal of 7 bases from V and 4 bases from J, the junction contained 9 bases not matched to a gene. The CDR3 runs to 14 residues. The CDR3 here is CASIIDRVSTEAFF. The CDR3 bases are TGTGCCAGTATCATCGACAGGGTGAGCACTGAAGCTTTCTTT.

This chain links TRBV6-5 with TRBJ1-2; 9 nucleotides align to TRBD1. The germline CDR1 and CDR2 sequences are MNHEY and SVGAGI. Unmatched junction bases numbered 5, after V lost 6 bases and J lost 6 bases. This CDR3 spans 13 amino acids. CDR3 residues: CASRGTGLNGYTF. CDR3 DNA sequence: TGTGCCAGCAGAGGGACAGGGCTCAATGGCTACACCTTC.

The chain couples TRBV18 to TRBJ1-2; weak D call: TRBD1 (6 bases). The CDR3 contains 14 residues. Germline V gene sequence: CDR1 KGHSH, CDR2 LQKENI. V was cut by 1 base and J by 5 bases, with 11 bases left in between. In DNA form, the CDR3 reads TGTGCCAGCTCACCACTCCCAGGGGAGTATGGCTACACCTTC. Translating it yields CASSPLPGEYGYTF.

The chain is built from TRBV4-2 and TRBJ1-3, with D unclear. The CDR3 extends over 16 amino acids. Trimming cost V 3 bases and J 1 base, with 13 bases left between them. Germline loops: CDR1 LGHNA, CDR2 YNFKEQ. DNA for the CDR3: TGTGCCAGCAGCCATCAACTAGGAGTGTCTGGAAACACCATATATTTT. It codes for CASSHQLGVSGNTIYF.

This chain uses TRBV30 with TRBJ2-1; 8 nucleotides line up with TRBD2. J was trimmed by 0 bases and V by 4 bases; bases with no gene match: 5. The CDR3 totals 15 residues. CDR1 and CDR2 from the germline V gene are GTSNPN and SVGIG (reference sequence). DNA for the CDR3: TGTGCCTGGAAGCGGGGGCCAGGCTCCTACAATGAGCAGTTCTTC. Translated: CAWKRGPGSYNEQFF.

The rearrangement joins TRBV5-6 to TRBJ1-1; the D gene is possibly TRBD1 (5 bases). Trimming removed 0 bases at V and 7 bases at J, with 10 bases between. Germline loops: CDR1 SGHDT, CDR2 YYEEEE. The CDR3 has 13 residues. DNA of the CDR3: TGTGCCAGCAGCTTGGCCAGGGCTGATGAAGCTTTCTTT. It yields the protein CASSLARADEAFF.

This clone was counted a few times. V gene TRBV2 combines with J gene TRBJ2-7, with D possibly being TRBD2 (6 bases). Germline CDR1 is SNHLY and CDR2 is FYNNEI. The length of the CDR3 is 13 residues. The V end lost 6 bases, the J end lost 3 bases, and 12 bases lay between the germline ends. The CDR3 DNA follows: TGTGCCAGCAGGCCCTTCGGGGGCTACGAGCAGTACTTC. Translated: CASRPFGGYEQYF.

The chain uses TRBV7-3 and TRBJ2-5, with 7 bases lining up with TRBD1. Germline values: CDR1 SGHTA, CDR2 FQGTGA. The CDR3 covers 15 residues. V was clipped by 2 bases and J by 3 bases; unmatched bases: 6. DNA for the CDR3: TGTGCCAGCAGCTTACAGAGGGGGCGCGAAGAGACCCAGTACTTC. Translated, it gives CASSLQRGREETQYF.

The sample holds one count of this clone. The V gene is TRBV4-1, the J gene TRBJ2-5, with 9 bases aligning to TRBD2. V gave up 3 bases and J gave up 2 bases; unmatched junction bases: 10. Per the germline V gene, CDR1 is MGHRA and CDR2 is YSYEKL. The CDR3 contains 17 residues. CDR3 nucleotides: TGCGCCAGCAGCCAGACCAGCCTAGCGGGGATACAAGAGACCCAGTACTTC. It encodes CASSQTSLAGIQETQYF.